One TCR beta chain is described in this entry. Its target antigen remains unknown. Base quality data are lacking; no much larger clone is found one base away. Samples from volunteer blood donors who had recovered from COVID-19 were contributed by a second Seattle source. The collaborating institutions used their own protocols to collect whole blood in K2EDTA tubes. Collaborator samples were shipped for TCRbeta analysis as frozen whole blood, isolated PBMCs, or DNA extracted from either sample type. As encoded in the germline V gene, CDR1 is SGHTA while CDR2 is FQGNSA. Relative to germline, V is missing 3 bases and J is missing 5 bases, with 9 bases of the junction outside any gene match. The CDR3 contains 16 residues, cysteine and phenylalanine counted. CDR3 DNA only is kept here, 48 bases in frame from base 1. TCRbeta CDR3 regions were amplified from genomic DNA by means of the immunoSEQ Assay, a bias-controlled multiplex PCR. The paper's data handling went like this. Nucleated cell counts per sample were estimated from amplification of reference gene primers within the assay. To quantify the absolute abundance of each unique TCRbeta CDR3 rearrangement, sequence reads were collapsed and filtered. Productive Simpson clonality was computed per sample as the square root of Simpson's diversity index over productive rearrangements. TCRdb carries this immuneACCESS record with in-frame sequences only. Its versions omit some clonotypes, under half of them owing to an unresolved V gene in the studies checked, with the rest unexplained. From that table come the V and J calls and clone size; the DNA was used to work out D and trimming. This sample gives 300,000 to 400,000 clones in total; about 90% of them show up just once. Less than 3.5% of the sample is in the top ten clones.

This sample was included in a study of blood T cell repertoires in COVID-19 (dated by TCRdb to the early 2020s). Describing the broader study: Samples from collaborators originated in the United States, Italy and Spain and spanned both the acute and convalescent phases of COVID-19. The material from the prospective study consisted of cDNA or gDNA derived from T cells, B-cell-depleted T cells, or PBMCs. The repertoires were released in a freely available public database meant as a resource for research on the immune response to SARS-CoV-2. Where HLA class I and class II types were available, the types were taken from metadata supplied by the sample provider, not from assay-based typing. Subjects who had been exposed to COVID-19, were actively infected with it, or had recovered from it provided the deeply sampled blood TCRbeta repertoires that made up the dataset. Sample metadata almost always included a de-identified subject ID, COVID-19 status, age in years and sex. Samples came from the ongoing ImmuneRACE study (first 160 participants) plus 1,254 subjects from 6 global collaborators. What the authors observed across the whole study: Clinical and demographic metadata were provided uncurated, with the amount varying by source and participant.

This TCR came from a woman aged 18-29 years who had recovered from COVID-19. Recombination linked TRBV7-2 to TRBJ1-2; 10 central bases correspond to TRBD1. The sample was peripheral blood. The CDR3 here reads CASSFSDRGLPYGYTF. The nucleotides read TGTGCCAGCAGCTTCTCCGACAGGGGGCTCCCTTATGGCTACACCTTC. The full variable domain, completed from the reference TRBV7-2 and TRBJ1-2 proteins outside the CDR3, reads GAGVSQSPSNKVTEKGKDVELRCDPISGHTALYWYRQSLGQGLEFLIYFQGNSAPDKSGLPSDRFSAERTGGSVSTLTIQRTQQEDSAVYLCASSFSDRGLPYGYTFGSGTRLTVV.